The clone carrying this TCR beta chain was counted many times. Its antigen is still unknown. The data were obtained in a study of tumor and adjacent non-tumor tissue in lung cancer. In the study overall: Stage I to III disease affected 10 men and a handful of women aged roughly 30 to 76. Study-level findings and limits: Significantly higher TCR diversity was found in tumor than normal lung.

Germline CDR1 is SGHTS and CDR2 is YDEGEE. The CDR3 contains 16 residues. V shed 0 bases and J 4 bases; nucleotides not matched to a gene: 5. The library came from three nested PCR rounds adapted from ARM-PCR protocols. TCRdb re-called the multiplex PCR reads with MiXCR, one entry per CDR3 protein. The sample includes around 140,000 distinct CDR3 sequences, around two thirds of them seen just once. RNA was extracted from bulk tissue without any cell sorting. Between August and November 2014, newly diagnosed, chemotherapy-naive lung cancer patients underwent thoracic surgery in China. This clonotype was sampled from a man in his fifties or sixties with small cell lung cancer. The J gene is TRBJ2-3, the V gene TRBV5-8, with 10 positions matching TRBD2. The sequencing input was lung tumor tissue. CDR3 in DNA: TGTGCCAGCAGCTTGGAGGGGACTAGCGACCCAGATACGCAGTATTTT. This sequence encodes CASSLEGTSDPDTQYF.